Listed here are 23 T cell receptor beta chains from one sample, sequenced in a study of CD8+ T cells in alopecia areata. cDNA reverse transcribed from extracted RNA served as the sequencing template. Sequencing was performed with immunoSEQ multiplex PCR; in TCRdb, only in-frame clones are kept and a portion is missing. In the table there are 170,000 or so clones, about 60% of which are singletons. Sample: CD4+ T cells sorted from blood, taken at week 0. These receptors originate from a human donor with alopecia areata.

This clone was detected a few times. The chain is built from TRBV19 and TRBJ2-2; 9 nucleotides line up with TRBD1. The CDR3 is made up of 14 amino acids. V lost 7 bases to trimming and J lost 6 bases; unmatched junction nucleotides: 6. The germline V gene encodes CDR1 LNHDA and CDR2 SQIVND (reference sequence). The CDR3: CASTRTGEAGELFF. For the CDR3, the DNA is TGTGCCAGTACTCGGACAGGGGAGGCCGGGGAGCTGTTTTTT.

This clone was observed a few times. This sequence joins TRBV11-2 and TRBJ2-3, with D possibly TRBD2 on 6 matching bases. Germline loops: CDR1 SGHAT, CDR2 FQNNGV. The CDR3 is 15 amino acids. V was shortened by 5 bases and J by 10 bases, with 22 bases between the two germline ends. CDR3 loop: CASSLLGGTLIAQYF. The CDR3 DNA reads as TGTGCCAGCAGCCTTTTGGGGGGAACACTAATTGCGCAGTATTTT.

The chain couples TRBV29-1 to TRBJ2-1; TRBD2 matches at 9 bases. This CDR3 region has 16 residues. Germline CDR1 and CDR2: SQVTM and ANQGSEA. The trim removed 6 bases at V and 9 bases at J, leaving 18 bases unmatched. CDR3 region: CSVEPRVAGEAGEQFF. The CDR3 nucleotides are TGCAGCGTCGAGCCCAGGGTAGCGGGGGAGGCGGGTGAGCAGTTCTTC.

The chain is built from TRBV5-1 and TRBJ2-5; 10 nucleotides align to TRBD2. Trimming cost V 0 bases and J 2 bases; bases outside gene matches: 1. The CDR3 runs 15 residues. The germline gives CDR1 SGHRS, CDR2 YFSETQ. The CDR3 nucleotides read TGCGCCAGCAGCTTGGGGACTAGCGGACAAGAGACCCAGTACTTC. It translates to CASSLGTSGQETQYF.

This clone was found many times. The chain is built from TRBV7-6 and TRBJ1-1; D is uncertain. CDR1 is SGHVS, CDR2 FNYEAQ, per germline. CDR3 length equals 13 residues. The V end lost 2 bases, the J end lost 6 bases, and 10 bases lay between the germline ends. The CDR3 DNA follows: TGTGCCAGCAGCTTACGGGAGGAAGCTGAAGCTTTCTTT. This sequence encodes CASSLREEAEAFF.

The chain combines TRBV4-1 with TRBJ1-1; D is ambiguous. The germline V and J ends were trimmed by 3 bases and 2 bases, with 10 bases remaining between them. The germline V gene encodes CDR1 MGHRA and CDR2 YSYEKL. The CDR3 covers 14 residues. CDR3 amino acids: CASSQPNINTEAFF. In DNA, the CDR3 is TGCGCCAGCAGCCAGCCGAACATCAACACTGAAGCTTTCTTT.

This clone has only a few counts. This chain joins TRBV5-4 and TRBJ2-2; 7 nucleotides agree with TRBD1. V gave up 0 bases and J gave up 0 bases; unmatched junction bases: 5. CDR3 length: 17 residues. Germline V gene data show CDR1 as SGHNT and CDR2 as YYREEE (reference sequence). CDR3 amino acids: CASSLVPGTANTGELFF. The DNA for the CDR3 is TGTGCCAGCAGCTTGGTTCCCGGGACAGCGAACACCGGGGAGCTGTTTTTT.

This clone has ten or more counts. Within the sample, other DNA sequences also encode this same CDR3. V is TRBV30 and J is TRBJ1-5; D is perhaps TRBD1 (6 bases). The CDR3 spans 12 residues. Germline V gene sequence: CDR1 GTSNPN, CDR2 SVGIG (reference sequence). V lost 0 bases and J 6 bases, leaving 6 bases between the germline ends. The CDR3: CAWSVQGQPQHF. In DNA form, the CDR3 reads TGTGCCTGGAGTGTACAGGGTCAGCCCCAGCATTTT. Looking up the rest from reference TRBV30 and TRBJ1-5 gives the full variable domain: SQTIHQWPATLVQPVGSPLSLECTVEGTSNPNLYWYRQAAGRGLQLLFYSVGIGQISSEVPQNLSASRPQDRQFILSSKKLLLSDSGFYLCAWSVQGQPQHFGDGTRLSIL.

This clone was counted only a few times. The V call is TRBV6-6, the J call TRBJ2-7, with TRBD1 as a possible D gene (5 bases). The V end lost 5 bases, the J end lost 4 bases, and 21 bases lay between the germline ends. The germline CDR1 and CDR2 sequences are MNHNY and SVGAGI (reference sequence). CDR3 length: 16 residues. CDR3 in DNA: TGTGCCAGCAGTCAACTCTACAGGTCCTCTCGATACGAGCAGTACTTC. Its translation: CASSQLYRSSRYEQYF.

V gene TRBV5-1 combines with J gene TRBJ2-5; possibly TRBD2 for D (6 bases). The CDR3 totals 13 residues. The V end was cut by 2 bases, the J end by 1 base, with 6 bases between. Germline V CDR1 and CDR2: SGHRS, YFSETQ. CDR3 DNA sequence: TGCGCCAGCAGCTTTAGCGGCCAAGAGACCCAGTACTTC. Its protein is CASSFSGQETQYF.

This chain connects TRBV19 to TRBJ1-1, with 7 bases fitting TRBD1. J lost 0 bases, V lost 6 bases, and 4 bases had no gene match. Germline CDR1 reads LNHDA; CDR2 reads SQIVND (reference sequence). The CDR3 is 14 amino acids. The CDR3 sequence is CASRNRGLNTEAFF. In nucleotides, the CDR3 is TGTGCCAGTAGAAACAGGGGCCTGAACACTGAAGCTTTCTTT.

V is TRBV25-1 and J is TRBJ1-6; no clear D gene. In germline, CDR1 is MGHDK, CDR2 SYGVNS. V lost 5 bases, J lost 5 bases, and 13 bases lay in between. The CDR3 spans 15 residues. CDR3 residues: CASSLPDRDNSPLHF. The CDR3 DNA reads as TGTGCCAGCAGTCTCCCGGACCGAGATAATTCACCCCTCCACTTT.

The chain is built from TRBV10-3 and TRBJ1-5, with D possibly TRBD1 on 5 matching bases. V shed 0 bases and J shed 6 bases, with 18 bases lying between them. The germline V gene encodes CDR1 ENHRY and CDR2 SYGVKD. The CDR3 is 17 amino acids. The CDR3, as DNA: TGTGCCATCAGTGAGTCTCCGGGACGGCTGCAAGGTCAGCCCCAGCATTTT. It codes for CAISESPGRLQGQPQHF.

This clone came up once. The chain carries TRBV5-6 and TRBJ2-2, with D hard to call. This CDR3 comprises 13 residues. From germline, CDR1 is SGHDT and CDR2 YYEEEE. V lost 1 base and J lost 6, with 7 bases in between. CDR3 nucleotide sequence: TGTGCCAGCAGCTTGAGAGGTTCCGGGGAGCTGTTTTTT. Amino acids: CASSLRGSGELFF.

The chain links TRBV6-5 to TRBJ2-7; D unclear. The germline V gene has CDR1 MNHEY and CDR2 SVGAGI. The V gene lost 6 bases and the J gene lost 3 bases, with 6 bases spanning the gap. The CDR3 length is 11 residues. CDR3 loop: CASRTYYEQYF. The DNA of the CDR3 is TGTGCCAGCAGAACCTACTACGAGCAGTACTTC.

CDR3 sequence reads: CASSSGTGELFF. CDR3 DNA: TGTGCCAGCAGTTCGGGAACCGGGGAGCTGTTTTTT. This rearrangement joins TRBV27 to TRBJ2-2; a weak D match, TRBD2 (5 bases). Trimming took 4 bases from V and 5 from J, leaving 5 bases between them. The CDR3 length is 12 residues. Germline V CDR1 and CDR2: MNHEY, SMNVEV (reference sequence).

This clone was seen once. The chain has TRBV9 and TRBJ2-2, with unresolved D. Trimming took off 4 bases at V and 1 base at J, with 2 bases between the two ends. The CDR3 loop spans 12 amino acids. Germline lookup yields CDR1 SGDLS and CDR2 YYNGEE. The CDR3 nucleotides read TGTGCCAGCAGCCTGAACACCGGGGAGCTGTTTTTT. Translating gives CASSLNTGELFF.

This clone was found a few times. This chain uses TRBV30 with TRBJ1-1; D perhaps matches TRBD1 (6 bases). V shed 2 bases and J shed 3 bases, with 10 bases lying between them. The CDR3 is 13 amino acids. Germline CDR1 is GTSNPN and CDR2 is SVGIG (reference sequence). The DNA of the CDR3 is TGTGCCTGGAGTCACAGGGTTTACACTGAAGCTTTCTTT. Its translation is CAWSHRVYTEAFF.

The chain links TRBV5-1 to TRBJ2-5, with 7 bases fitting TRBD1. The trim removed 3 bases at V and 5 bases at J, leaving 10 bases unmatched. Germline lookup yields CDR1 SGHRS and CDR2 YFSETQ. This CDR3 is 15 amino acids long. This CDR3 is CASSSEGGPGETQYF. The CDR3 bases are TGCGCCAGCAGCTCGGAAGGGGGCCCTGGGGAGACCCAGTACTTC.

This clone appeared a single time. The chain uses TRBV6-6 and TRBJ1-6; weak D call: TRBD1 (5 bases). The CDR3 has 13 residues. CDR1 and CDR2 (germline): MNHNY, SVGAGI (reference sequence). Trimming cost V 2 bases and J 8 bases, with 7 bases left between them. CDR3 sequence reads: CASSYRGDSPLHF. The CDR3 DNA is TGTGCCAGCAGTTACAGGGGAGATTCACCCCTCCACTTT.

The chain has TRBV4-2 and TRBJ2-3; TRBD2 matches 8 bases. This CDR3 has 17 amino acids. V lost 5 bases, J lost 0 bases, and 10 bases stayed unmatched. Germline V gene lookup returns CDR1 LGHNA and CDR2 YNFKEQ. The CDR3 nucleotides are TGTGCCAGCAGCTCCCCGGGCGGGGGGCTTAGCACAGATACGCAGTATTTT. It translates to CASSSPGGGLSTDTQYF.

V is TRBV29-1 and J is TRBJ2-6; tentative D call: TRBD1 (5 bases). V lost 6 bases to trimming and J lost 6 bases, with 9 bases between them. The CDR3 has 12 residues. The germline V gene encodes CDR1 SQVTM and CDR2 ANQGSEA. The CDR3 bases are TGCAGCGTCAGGGTTGAGGCCAACGTCCTGACTTTC. Protein product: CSVRVEANVLTF.

V and J are TRBV30 and TRBJ1-2, with no clear D. The germline CDR1 and CDR2 sequences are GTSNPN and SVGIG (reference sequence). The V and J ends lost 8 bases and 1 base respectively, with 11 bases between them. This CDR3 is 12 amino acids long. CDR3 sequence reads: CAGGRINYGYTF. The CDR3 DNA reads TGTGCCGGAGGCAGGATTAACTATGGCTACACCTTC.